One TCR beta chain is described in this entry. The antigen is not known. Patients having Susac syndrome satisfied recently defined diagnostic criteria for definite or probable disease. The data originate from a study of CD8 T cells in Susac syndrome. For the study at large: Among the Susac syndrome patients who underwent sequencing, about six had clinically active disease, while about eight of them were in remission. Study-level findings and limits: CD8+ clonal expansion in Susac was maximal in TEMRA cells and in active patients. That the number of individuals in its TCR sequencing and HLA analysis was relatively small was acknowledged by the study.

With random hexamers, roughly 0.45 to 1 ug RNA was reverse transcribed. TCRdb re-derived calls from the immunoSEQ multiplex PCR reads in MiXCR, one entry per CDR3 protein. The table lists roughly 25,000 distinct CDR3 sequences, roughly 93% of them singletons. This CDR3 is built from 15 residues. Germline lookup yields CDR1 SGHAT and CDR2 FQNNGV. V was clipped by 5 bases and J by 0 bases, with 12 bases between them. Sample: CD8+ T cells from PBMCs. This receptor was identified in a human donor with Susac syndrome. The genes are TRBV11-2 and TRBJ2-3; no clear D. The CDR3 nucleotides are TGTGCCAGCAGCCTGGGGTGGCATAGCACAGATACGCAGTATTTT. This gives the protein CASSLGWHSTDTQYF.